Detailed here is one TCR beta chain. As yet, its antigen is unknown. These data belong to a study of cytomegalovirus exposure and HLA in healthy donors. Study summary: A previous analysis identified approximately 110 million unique TCR beta sequences derived from some 200 million T cells.

Vbeta (60) and Jbeta (13) primers were used in the PCR. Assay: immunoSEQ multiplex PCR; the TCRdb copy retains only in-frame clones and omits some. This listing includes around 140,000 clones. The CDR3 length is 13 residues. Trimming at V came to 5 bases and at J to 7 bases, leaving 5 bases not matched to a gene. Germline CDR1 is SGHVS and CDR2 is FQNEAQ. Study-wide results and caveats: Earlier analysis found most TCR beta V segments productive about 90% or about 30% of the time. In most subjects, TCR beta sequences reportedly gave accurate predictions of HLA-A and HLA-B alleles. Presence/absence analyses rested on an assumption that sequencing depth was roughly uniform across donors.

Sample: PBMCs. J is TRBJ1-1 and V is TRBV7-8, with 9 bases matching TRBD1. The sequence derives from a male donor in good health and CMV-seronegative. This CDR3 is CASSLGTGREAFF. The CDR3 DNA reads as TGTGCCAGCAGCCTCGGGACAGGGCGTGAAGCTTTCTTT.